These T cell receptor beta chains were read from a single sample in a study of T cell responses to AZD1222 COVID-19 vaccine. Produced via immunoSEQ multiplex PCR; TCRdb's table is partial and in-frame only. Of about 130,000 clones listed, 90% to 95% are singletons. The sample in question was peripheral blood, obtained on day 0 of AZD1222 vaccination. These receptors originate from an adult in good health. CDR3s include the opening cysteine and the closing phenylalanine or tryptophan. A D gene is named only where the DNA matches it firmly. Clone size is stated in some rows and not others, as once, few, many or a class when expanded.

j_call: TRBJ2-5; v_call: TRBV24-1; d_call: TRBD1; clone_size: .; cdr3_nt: TGTGCCACCGGAACAGGGGGCGAGGAGACCCAGTACTTC; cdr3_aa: CATGTGGEETQYF
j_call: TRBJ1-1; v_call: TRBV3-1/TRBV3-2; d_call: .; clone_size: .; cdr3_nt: TGTGCCAGCAGCCCCCTCGGCTACACTGAAGCTTTCTTT; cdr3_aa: CASSPLGYTEAFF
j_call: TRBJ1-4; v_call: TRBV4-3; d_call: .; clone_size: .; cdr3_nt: TGCGCCAGCAGCCAAGATGTGCCTTCCGATAATGAAAAACTGTTTTTT; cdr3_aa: CASSQDVPSDNEKLFF
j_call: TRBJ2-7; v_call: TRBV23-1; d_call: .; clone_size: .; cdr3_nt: TGCGCCAGCAGTCAATCGGACAAGGAAGACACTAGCTCCTACGAGCAGTACTTC; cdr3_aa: CASSQSDKEDTSSYEQYF
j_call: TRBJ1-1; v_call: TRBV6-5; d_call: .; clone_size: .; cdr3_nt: TGTGCCAGCAGTCGACAGCTGAACACTGAAGCTTTCTTT; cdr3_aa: CASSRQLNTEAFF
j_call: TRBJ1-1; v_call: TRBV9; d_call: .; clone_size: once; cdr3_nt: TGTGCCAGCAGCGTACATACGGACGGGGAACCTGAAGCTTTCTTT; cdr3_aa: CASSVHTDGEPEAFF
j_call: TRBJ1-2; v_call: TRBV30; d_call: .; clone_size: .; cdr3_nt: TGTGCCTGGAGTGCAATTGGCAAGCACTATGGCTACACCTTC; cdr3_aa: CAWSAIGKHYGYTF
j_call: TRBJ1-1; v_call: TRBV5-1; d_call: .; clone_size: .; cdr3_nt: TGCGCCAGCAGCTTGTCCCTACAGGAGATCAACACTGAAGCTTTCTTT; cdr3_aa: CASSLSLQEINTEAFF
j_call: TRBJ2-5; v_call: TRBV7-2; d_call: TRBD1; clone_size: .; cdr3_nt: TGTGCCAGCAGCTCCCGACAGGGGGCGCGGGAGACCCAGTACTTC; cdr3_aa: CASSSRQGARETQYF
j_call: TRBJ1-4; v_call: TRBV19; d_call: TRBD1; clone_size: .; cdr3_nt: TGTGCCAGTAGTACCTCTGGGACAGGGAATGAAAAACTGTTTTTT; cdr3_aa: CASSTSGTGNEKLFF
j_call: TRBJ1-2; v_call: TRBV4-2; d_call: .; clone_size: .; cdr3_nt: TGTGCCAGCAGCCAAGCCACAGGGAGGGGCTATGGCTACACCTTC; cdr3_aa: CASSQATGRGYGYTF
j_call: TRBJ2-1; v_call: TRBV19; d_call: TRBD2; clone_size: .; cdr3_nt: TGTGCCAGTAGTAAGAGGACTAGCGGTTCCTACAATGAGCAGTTCTTC; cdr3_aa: CASSKRTSGSYNEQFF
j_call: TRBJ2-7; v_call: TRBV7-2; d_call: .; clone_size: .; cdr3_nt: TGTGCCAGCAGCTTCCCCGGGACTCGCCATAAGGAGCAGTACTTC; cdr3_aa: CASSFPGTRHKEQYF
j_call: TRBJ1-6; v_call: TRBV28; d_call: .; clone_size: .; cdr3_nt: TGTGCCAGCGGATTGGGTGGGGGACCCTCACCCCTCCACTTT; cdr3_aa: CASGLGGGPSPLHF
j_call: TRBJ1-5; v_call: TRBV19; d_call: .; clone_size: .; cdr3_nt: TGTGCCAGTAGTATACAAAGGACAGGCAATCAGCCCCAGCATTTT; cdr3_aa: CASSIQRTGNQPQHF
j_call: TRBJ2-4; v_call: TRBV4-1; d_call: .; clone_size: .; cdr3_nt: TGCGCCAGCAGTCTCCTATTCAGGGAGCTAGCCAAAAACATTCAGTACTTC; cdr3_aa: CASSLLFRELAKNIQYF
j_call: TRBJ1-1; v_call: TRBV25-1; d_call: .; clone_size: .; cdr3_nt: TGTGCCAGCAGTGAAACTCTGAACACTGAAGCTTTCTTT; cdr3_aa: CASSETLNTEAFF
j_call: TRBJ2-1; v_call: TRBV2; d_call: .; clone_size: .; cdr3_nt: TGTGCCAGCAGGGAGGGAGCCTACAATGAGCAGTTCTTC; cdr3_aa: CASREGAYNEQFF
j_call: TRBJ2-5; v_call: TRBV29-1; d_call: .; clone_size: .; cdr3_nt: TGCAGCGTTGCTAGTGGGGCCGAGACCCAGTACTTC; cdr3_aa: CSVASGAETQYF
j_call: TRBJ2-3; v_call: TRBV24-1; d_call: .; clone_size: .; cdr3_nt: TGTGCCACCAGTGATAGGAATTCAGTAGATACGCAGTATTTT; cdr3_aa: CATSDRNSVDTQYF
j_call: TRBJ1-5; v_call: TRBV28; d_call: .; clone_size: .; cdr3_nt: TGTGCCAGCAGTTTATACAAGGGGGGGACCGAAAAAGACAATCAGCCCCAGCATTTT; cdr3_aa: CASSLYKGGTEKDNQPQHF
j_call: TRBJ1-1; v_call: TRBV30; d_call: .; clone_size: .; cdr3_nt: TGTGCCTGGAAGGTTAGGGCCACGGGGCTTCTCAGGATCACTGAAGCTTTCTTT; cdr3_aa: CAWKVRATGLLRITEAFF
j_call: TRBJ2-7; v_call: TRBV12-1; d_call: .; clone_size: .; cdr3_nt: TGTGCCAGCAGCATCCCCGGAGGGGTCGTCAATGTCGAGCAGTACTTC; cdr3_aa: CASSIPGGVVNVEQYF
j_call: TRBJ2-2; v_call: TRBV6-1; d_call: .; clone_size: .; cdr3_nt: TGTGCCAGCAGTGACAGCTACACCGGGGAGCTGTTTTTT; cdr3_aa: CASSDSYTGELFF
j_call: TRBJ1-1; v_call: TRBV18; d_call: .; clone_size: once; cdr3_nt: TGTGCCAGCTCACCCGGGACCACTGAAGCTTTCTTT; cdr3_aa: CASSPGTTEAFF
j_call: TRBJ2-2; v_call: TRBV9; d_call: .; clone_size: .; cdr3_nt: TGTGCCAGCAGCGTCGGGTCCGTCCCCGGGGAGCTGTTTTTT; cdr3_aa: CASSVGSVPGELFF
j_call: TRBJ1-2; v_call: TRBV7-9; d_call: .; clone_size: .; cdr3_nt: TGTGCCAGCAGCTTACTCGGTATCGGATCTGGTGGCTACACCTTC; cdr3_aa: CASSLLGIGSGGYTF
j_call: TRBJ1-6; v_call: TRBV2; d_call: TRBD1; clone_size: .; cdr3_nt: TGTGCCAGCAGTGAATGGACAGGGAGGGGTTCACCCCTCCACTTT; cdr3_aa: CASSEWTGRGSPLHF
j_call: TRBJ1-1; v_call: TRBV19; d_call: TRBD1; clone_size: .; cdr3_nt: TGTGCCAGTAGTACCCAGGGGGGCACTGAAGCTTTCTTT; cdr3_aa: CASSTQGGTEAFF
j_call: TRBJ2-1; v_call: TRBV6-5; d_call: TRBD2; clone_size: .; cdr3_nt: TGTGCCAGCAGCCCGCGGACTAGCGGGACCTATGAGCAGTTCTTC; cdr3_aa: CASSPRTSGTYEQFF
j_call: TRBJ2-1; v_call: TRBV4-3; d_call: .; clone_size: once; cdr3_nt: TGCGCCAGCAGGAGGAGGGGGCAGTTCTTC; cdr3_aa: CASRRRGQFF
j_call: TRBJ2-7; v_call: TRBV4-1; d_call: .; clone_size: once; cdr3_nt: TGCGCCAGCAGCCTCATCAGGGGCTACGAGCAGTACTTC; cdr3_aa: CASSLIRGYEQYF
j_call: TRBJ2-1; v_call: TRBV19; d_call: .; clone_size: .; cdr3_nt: TGTGCCAGTAGTATACCAAAAAGTGAGCAGTTCTTC; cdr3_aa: CASSIPKSEQFF
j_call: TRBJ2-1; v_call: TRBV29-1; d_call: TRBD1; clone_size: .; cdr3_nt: TGCAGCGTTATTCCGGGACAGCCTTACAATGAGCAGTTCTTC; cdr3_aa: CSVIPGQPYNEQFF
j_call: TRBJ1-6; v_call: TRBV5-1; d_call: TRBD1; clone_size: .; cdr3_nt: TGCGCCAGCAGCTTGGCCCGGGACAGGGGGCCGAATTCACCCCTCCACTTT; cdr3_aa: CASSLARDRGPNSPLHF
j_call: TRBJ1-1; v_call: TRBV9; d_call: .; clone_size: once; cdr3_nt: TGTGCCAGCAGCCCGTCTCGGGCATTCCTCGGGGGAGCTTTCTTT; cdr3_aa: CASSPSRAFLGGAFF
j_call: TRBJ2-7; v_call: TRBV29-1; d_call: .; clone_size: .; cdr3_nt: TGCAGCGTTGGGAGTGGGCTCGCCTACGAGCAGTACTTC; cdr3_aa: CSVGSGLAYEQYF
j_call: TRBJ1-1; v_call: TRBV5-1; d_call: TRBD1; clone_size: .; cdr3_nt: TGCGCCAGCAGCAGGACAGGGAACACTGAAGCTTTCTTT; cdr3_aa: CASSRTGNTEAFF
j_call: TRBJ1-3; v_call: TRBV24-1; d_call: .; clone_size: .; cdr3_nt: TGTGCCACCAGTGATTCGCGGAGCTCTGGAAACACCATATATTTT; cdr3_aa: CATSDSRSSGNTIYF
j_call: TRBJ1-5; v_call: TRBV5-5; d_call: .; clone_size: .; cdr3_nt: TGTGCCAGCAGCTATCGGTGGGGAAGCAATCAGCCCCAGCATTTT; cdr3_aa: CASSYRWGSNQPQHF
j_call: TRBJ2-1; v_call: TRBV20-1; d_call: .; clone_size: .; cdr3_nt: TGCAGTGCTAGGGGCGGCGAGCAGTTCTTC; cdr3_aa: CSARGGEQFF
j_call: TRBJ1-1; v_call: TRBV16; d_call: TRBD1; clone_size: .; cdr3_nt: TGTGCCAGCACGGGGACAGGGGGGACTGAAGCTTTCTTT; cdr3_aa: CASTGTGGTEAFF
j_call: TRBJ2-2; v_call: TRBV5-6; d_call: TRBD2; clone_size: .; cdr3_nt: TGTGCCAGCAGCTTGAGTTTAGCGGGAGCGGTCGGGGAGCTGTTTTTT; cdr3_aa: CASSLSLAGAVGELFF
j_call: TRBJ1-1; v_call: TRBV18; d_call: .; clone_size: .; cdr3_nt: TGTGCCAGCTCACCGGGACAGAACACTGAAGCTTTCTTT; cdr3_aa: CASSPGQNTEAFF
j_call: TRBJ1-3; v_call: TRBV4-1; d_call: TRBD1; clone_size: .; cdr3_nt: TGCGCCAGCAGCCAAGTTACAGGGGCTGGAAACACCATATATTTT; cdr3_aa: CASSQVTGAGNTIYF
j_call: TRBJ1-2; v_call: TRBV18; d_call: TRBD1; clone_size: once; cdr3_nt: TGTGCCAGCTCACCACCGAGACAGGGGAGCGGCTACACCTTC; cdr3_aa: CASSPPRQGSGYTF
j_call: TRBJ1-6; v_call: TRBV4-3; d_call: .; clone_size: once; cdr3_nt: TGCGCCAGCAGCCAGGACATACCGGGCCCTTCCTATAATTCACCCCTCCACTTT; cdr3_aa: CASSQDIPGPSYNSPLHF
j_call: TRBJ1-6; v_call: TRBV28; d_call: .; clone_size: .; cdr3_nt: TGTGCCAGCAGTTTGACTTCGACGCTGTGGGATTCACCCCTCCACTTT; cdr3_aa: CASSLTSTLWDSPLHF
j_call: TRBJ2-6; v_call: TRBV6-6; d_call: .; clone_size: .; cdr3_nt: TGTGCCAGCAGTTACGAGGCCAACGTCCTGACTTTC; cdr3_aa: CASSYEANVLTF
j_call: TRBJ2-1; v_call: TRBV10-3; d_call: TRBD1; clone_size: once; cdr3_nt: TGTGCCATCAGGGGACAGGGGGCGGCGAATGAGCAGTTCTTC; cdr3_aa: CAIRGQGAANEQFF
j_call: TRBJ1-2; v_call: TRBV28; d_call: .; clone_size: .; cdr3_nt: TGTGCCAGCAGCATCACCCCTCCATCCAGGGCTTATGGCTACACCTTC; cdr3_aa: CASSITPPSRAYGYTF
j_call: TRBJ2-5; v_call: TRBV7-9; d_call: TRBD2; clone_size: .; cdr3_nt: TGTGCCAGCAGCTTAACCGGACTAGCGGGGGGAGAGACCCAGTACTTC; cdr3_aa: CASSLTGLAGGETQYF
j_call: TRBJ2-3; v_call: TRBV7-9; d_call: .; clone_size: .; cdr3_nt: TGTGCCAGCAGCCCGGCCGGGGGACGAGGGGTGGCAGATACGCAGTATTTT; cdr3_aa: CASSPAGGRGVADTQYF
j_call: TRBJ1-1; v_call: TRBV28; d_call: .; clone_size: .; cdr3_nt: TGTGCCAGCCGCCTGGAGGCTGAAGCTTTCTTT; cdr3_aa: CASRLEAEAFF
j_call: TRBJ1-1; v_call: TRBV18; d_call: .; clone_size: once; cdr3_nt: TGTGCCAGTCACCAAAATCGGGGGGTGGTCACTGAAGCTTTCTTT; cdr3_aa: CASHQNRGVVTEAFF
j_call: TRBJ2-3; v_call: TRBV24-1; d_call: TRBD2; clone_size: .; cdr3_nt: TGTGCCACCGGGAGGACTAGCGGAGGGGCCACAGATACGCAGTATTTT; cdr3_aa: CATGRTSGGATDTQYF
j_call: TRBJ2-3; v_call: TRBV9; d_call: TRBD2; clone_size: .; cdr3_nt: TGTGCCAGCAGCCTTCGGGAGGGTAGTACAGATACGCAGTATTTT; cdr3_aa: CASSLREGSTDTQYF
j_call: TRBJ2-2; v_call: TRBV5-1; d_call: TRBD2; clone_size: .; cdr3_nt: TGCGCCAGCAGCGGCGGGCTAGCGGGAATCGGGGAGCTGTTTTTT; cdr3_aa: CASSGGLAGIGELFF
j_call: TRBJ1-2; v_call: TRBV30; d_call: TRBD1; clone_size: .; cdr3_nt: TGTGCCTGGAAAGCCGGCGACAGGGGGTCTGGCTACACCTTC; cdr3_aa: CAWKAGDRGSGYTF
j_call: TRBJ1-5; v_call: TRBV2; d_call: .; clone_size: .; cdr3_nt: TGTGCCAGCAGTGAAACCAGGGGCGATCAGCCCCAGCATTTT; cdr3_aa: CASSETRGDQPQHF